This TCR beta chain derives from a study of T cell responses to AZD1222 COVID-19 vaccine. TCRdb's copy holds only in-frame clones and misses some; the assay was immunoSEQ multiplex PCR. The sample records fewer than 180,000 clones, approximately 90% being singletons. V shed 5 bases and J 6 bases; nucleotides not matched to a gene: 6. The length of the CDR3 is 15 residues. The germline CDR1 and CDR2 sequences are MNHEY and SVGAGI. The chain links TRBV6-5 to TRBJ2-1; 11 bases agree with TRBD2. The material was peripheral blood, obtained 28 days after the second AZD1222 dose. The receptor was derived from an adult who received the AZD1222 COVID-19 vaccine. CDR3 sequence reads: CASSPTSGTSNEQFF. The CDR3 nucleotides read TGTGCCAGCAGTCCGACTAGCGGGACGTCCAATGAGCAGTTCTTC.